This T cell receptor beta chain is drawn from a study of blood T cell repertoires in COVID-19. Methods used by the authors: Nucleated cell counts were estimated from reference gene primer amplification. TCRdb's copy holds only in-frame clones and misses some; the assay was immunoSEQ multiplex PCR. V and J calls and clone size follow that table, whereas D and trimming were derived from the DNA. The table shows tens of thousands of clones, with around nine tenths occurring only once. Between the trimmed V and J ends, which lost 3 bases and 11 bases, there was a span of 13 bases. The CDR3 has 12 residues.

The clonotype was recovered from a woman at least 80 years old with active COVID-19. The chain links TRBV12-3 or TRBV12-4 to TRBJ1-1; a possible D gene is TRBD1 (6 bases). The source material was peripheral blood. CDR3 sequence: CASSFGGEGAFF. The CDR3 coding sequence is TGTGCCAGCAGTTTTGGGGGCGAGGGGGCTTTCTTT.